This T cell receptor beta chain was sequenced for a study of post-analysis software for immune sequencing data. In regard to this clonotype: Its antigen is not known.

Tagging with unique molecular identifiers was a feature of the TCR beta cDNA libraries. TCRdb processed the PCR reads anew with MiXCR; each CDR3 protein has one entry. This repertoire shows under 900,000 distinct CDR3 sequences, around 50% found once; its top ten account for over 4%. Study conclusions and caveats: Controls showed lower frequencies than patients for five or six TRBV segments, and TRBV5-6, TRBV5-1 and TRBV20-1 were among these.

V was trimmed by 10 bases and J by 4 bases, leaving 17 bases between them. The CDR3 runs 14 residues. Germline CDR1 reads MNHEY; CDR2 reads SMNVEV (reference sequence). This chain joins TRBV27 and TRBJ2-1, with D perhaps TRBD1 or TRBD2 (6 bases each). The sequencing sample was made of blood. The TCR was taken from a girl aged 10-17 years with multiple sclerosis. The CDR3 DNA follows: TGTGCCACCTTGACTGGCGGGACATACAATGAGCAGTTCTTC. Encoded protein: CATLTGGTYNEQFF.